This T cell receptor beta chain was found in a study of blood T cell repertoires in COVID-19. Between the trimmed V and J ends, which lost 0 bases and 0 bases, there was a span of 9 bases. This CDR3 region has 15 residues. Germline CDR1 reads MGHRA; CDR2 reads YSYEKL. Profiled with immunoSEQ multiplex PCR; TCRdb holds only in-frame clones, not every one. Of around 200,000 clones detected, more than 80% appear once; the ten largest clones hold more than 9%. The source of this sequence is an elderly woman with acute or convalescent COVID-19. The sequencing sample was made of peripheral blood. V is TRBV4-1 and J is TRBJ2-7, with D tentatively TRBD1 (6 bases). As DNA, the CDR3 is TGCGCCAGCAGCCAAGATCTGGACAGCTCCTACGAGCAGTACTTC. It codes for CASSQDLDSSYEQYF.